The 32 T cell receptor beta chains below come from one sample, sequenced in a study of T cells in Graves' hyperthyroidism and ophthalmopathy. Template material for amplifying TCR beta CDR3 regions consisted of RNA transcripts. HTBI primers drove first-round RT-PCR of the TCR CDR3. TCRdb ran MiXCR on the multiplex PCR reads and lists one entry per CDR3 protein. The table records hundreds of thousands of distinct CDR3 sequences, roughly 50% of them present only once. Sequencing used peripheral blood or thyroid tissue (not recorded which). The receptors derive from a woman aged 18-30 years with Graves' hyperthyroidism.

The chain is built from TRBV7-9 and TRBJ1-1; TRBD1 aligns across 8 bases. CDR1 and CDR2 (germline): SEHNR, FQNEAQ (reference sequence). The CDR3 extends over 15 amino acids. Trimming took 5 bases from V and 6 from J; bases not matched to a gene: 11. CDR3 in amino acids: CASSQGARGRSEAFF. The DNA of the CDR3 is TGTGCCAGCAGCCAGGGGGCCCGAGGTAGGTCTGAAGCTTTCTTT. Looking up the rest from reference TRBV7-9 and TRBJ1-1 gives the full variable domain: DTGVSQNPRHKITKRGQNVTFRCDPISEHNRLYWYRQTLGQGPEFLTYFQNEAQLEKSRLLSDRFSAERPKGSFSTLEIQRTEQGDSAMYLCASSQGARGRSEAFFGQGTRLTVV.

This rearrangement joins TRBV2 to TRBJ1-5; possible D gene TRBD1, 6 bases. CDR1 and CDR2 (germline): SNHLY, FYNNEI. V was shortened by 5 bases and J by 0 bases, with 11 bases between the two germline ends. CDR3 length: 15 residues. The CDR3: CASSRDTVSNQPQHF. CDR3 DNA: TGTGCCAGCAGTCGGGACACCGTTAGCAATCAGCCCCAGCATTTT.

This clonotype has more than one count but fewer than ten. The chain links TRBV7-2 to TRBJ2-2; D unclear. The V gene's germline CDR1 is SGHTA and CDR2 FQGNSA. The CDR3 totals 17 residues. V was pared by 7 bases and J by 0 bases, with 18 bases between. CDR3 region: CASTTSSRAANTGELFF. In DNA, the CDR3 is TGTGCCAGCACAACCTCGAGCCGGGCGGCGAACACCGGGGAGCTGTTTTTT.

Comment on this clonotype: An end of the junction differs from the germline gene, which may be a read error. The CDR3 DNA follows: TGTGCCAGCAGTTATCGGACAGGGGGCACCTACGAGCAGTACTTC. This sequence encodes CASSYRTGGTYEQYF. The V call is TRBV10-3, the J call TRBJ2-7; 11 bases line up with TRBD1. Germline CDR1 ENHRY, CDR2 SYGVKD. The CDR3 spans 15 residues.

The chain links TRBV29-1 to TRBJ2-5; 7 bases align to TRBD2. V gave up 3 bases and J gave up 5 bases; unmatched junction bases: 6. The CDR3 covers 13 residues. Germline CDR1 is SQVTM and CDR2 is ANQGSEA. CDR3 loop: CSVDGTILETQYF. The CDR3 region has the DNA TGCAGCGTTGATGGGACTATTTTGGAGACCCAGTACTTC.

This clonotype has just a few counts. The gene calls are TRBV7-8 and TRBJ2-7; a weak D match, TRBD1 (6 bases). The V gene's germline CDR1 is SGHVS and CDR2 FQNEAQ. V shed 2 bases and J shed 3 bases, with 11 bases lying between them. CDR3 size: 14 residues. CDR3 bases: TGTGCCAGCAGCTTACGGGACATCCTCTACGAGCAGTACTTC. Protein product: CASSLRDILYEQYF.

The chain employs TRBV6-1 and TRBJ2-7, with D perhaps matching TRBD2 (5 bases). Deletions cut 7 bases from V and 9 bases from J, with 13 bases between. The CDR3 loop spans 11 amino acids. CDR1 MNHNS and CDR2 SASEGT come from the germline V gene. The CDR3 bases are TGTGCCAGCAATAATGGCGGAGGGCAGTACTTC. Its translation is CASNNGGGQYF.

Comment on this clonotype: A much larger clone sits a single nucleotide away, making a read error possible. The chain employs TRBV15 and TRBJ2-2, with no clear D. Germline V lookup: CDR1 LNHNV, CDR2 YYDKDF (reference sequence). This CDR3 has 13 residues. Here the CDR3 DNA reads TGTGCCGCCAGCAGCCCTGACACCGGGGAGCTGTTTTTT. This encodes CAASSPDTGELFF.

The J gene is TRBJ1-1, the V gene TRBV10-3; 9 bases fit TRBD1. Looked up from germline, CDR1 is ENHRY and CDR2 is SYGVKD. This CDR3 spans 14 amino acids. The junction had 9 bases not matched to a gene; V was cut back by 7 bases and J by 6 bases. The chain's CDR3 is CAIKPGQGTAEAFF. CDR3 in DNA: TGTGCCATCAAACCGGGACAGGGAACAGCTGAAGCTTTCTTT.

This chain connects TRBV5-1 to TRBJ1-3; D is undetermined. V was pared by 9 bases and J by 1 base, with 2 bases between. Germline V gene lookup returns CDR1 SGHRS and CDR2 YFSETQ. The CDR3 runs 10 residues. In DNA form, the CDR3 reads TGCGCCATTTCTGGAAACACCATATATTTT. Encoded protein: CAISGNTIYF.

This chain links TRBV29-1 with TRBJ1-4, with D perhaps TRBD1 (5 bases). With 6 bases removed from V and 8 bases from J, the gap between germline ends came to 19 bases. CDR1 is SQVTM, CDR2 ANQGSEA, per germline. This CDR3 has 14 amino acids. CDR3 protein: CSVGGGQAEEKLFF. The CDR3 DNA follows: TGCAGCGTCGGGGGAGGTCAGGCGGAGGAAAAACTGTTTTTT.

This clonotype has more than one count but fewer than ten. The chain recombines TRBV13 with TRBJ2-5, with 8 bases that match TRBD2. This CDR3 has 15 residues. Germline CDR1 PRHDT, CDR2 FYEKMQ (reference sequence). V was pared by 2 bases and J by 1 base, with 3 bases of the junction left unmatched. This chain's CDR3 is CASSLTGGGQETQYF. The DNA of the CDR3 is TGTGCCAGCAGCTTAACGGGGGGGGGCCAAGAGACCCAGTACTTC.

This chain uses TRBV7-9 with TRBJ1-2; TRBD1 aligns across 9 bases. Germline V gene data show CDR1 as SEHNR and CDR2 as FQNEAQ (reference sequence). The CDR3 is made up of 15 amino acids. V lost 5 bases to trimming and J lost 1 base; unmatched junction nucleotides: 5. CDR3 DNA: TGTGCCAGCAGCAAGGACAGGGGAGTTAACTATGGCTACACCTTC. It is translated as CASSKDRGVNYGYTF.

In the case of this clonotype: A much more abundant neighbour one base away suggests this may be a read error. The J gene is TRBJ1-6, the V gene TRBV19, with D possibly TRBD1 on 6 matching bases. V shed 8 bases and J shed 6 bases, with 11 bases lying between them. Germline values: CDR1 LNHDA, CDR2 SQIVND (reference sequence). This CDR3 is built from 13 residues. Here the CDR3 reads CASGAGVNSPLHF. CDR3 nucleotides: TGTGCCAGTGGGGCAGGGGTTAATTCACCCCTCCACTTT.

There are a few counts of this clonotype. The chain employs TRBV24-1 and TRBJ1-2, with D tentatively TRBD1 (6 bases). V was pared by 0 bases and J by 0 bases, with 16 bases between. This CDR3 contains 18 residues. Germline V gives CDR1 KGHDR, CDR2 SFDVKD. The CDR3 loop is CATSDLTEPGHTNYGYTF. CDR3 coding DNA: TGTGCCACCAGTGATTTGACGGAACCGGGACACACTAACTATGGCTACACCTTC.

This clonotype was detected ten times or more. The J gene is TRBJ2-6, the V gene TRBV10-2, with D uncertain. Trimming stripped 10 bases from V and 0 bases from J, with 10 bases between. In germline, CDR1 is WSHSY, CDR2 SAAADI. The CDR3 runs to 14 residues. DNA for the CDR3: TGCGCCACCTCACGGCGCTCTGGGGCCAACGTCCTGACTTTC. This sequence encodes CATSRRSGANVLTF.

The chain couples TRBV7-9 to TRBJ2-7, with 8 bases aligning to TRBD1. The CDR3 totals 15 residues. Germline V gene data show CDR1 as SEHNR and CDR2 as FQNEAQ (reference sequence). Losses at the gene ends were 5 bases for V and 3 bases for J; bases not matched to a gene: 9. CDR3 nucleotide sequence: TGTGCCAGCAGCCACAGGGGACAGGACAACTACGAGCAGTACTTC. Translating gives CASSHRGQDNYEQYF.

In its sample, this clonotype was seen many times. The rearrangement uses TRBV7-9 and TRBJ1-1, with D possibly TRBD1 on 5 matching bases. In germline, CDR1 is SEHNR, CDR2 FQNEAQ (reference sequence). This CDR3 spans 13 amino acids. V was shortened by 0 bases and J by 9 bases, with 11 bases between the two germline ends. The CDR3 sequence: CASSLAGEQKAFF. CDR3 sequence (DNA): TGTGCCAGCAGCTTAGCGGGGGAGCAGAAAGCTTTCTTT. Full variable domain (missing parts from reference TRBV7-9 and TRBJ1-1): DTGVSQNPRHKITKRGQNVTFRCDPISEHNRLYWYRQTLGQGPEFLTYFQNEAQLEKSRLLSDRFSAERPKGSFSTLEIQRTEQGDSAMYLCASSLAGEQKAFFGQGTRLTVV.

The chain employs TRBV2 and TRBJ2-7, with 10 bases aligning to TRBD2. CDR3 length equals 13 residues. CDR1 and CDR2 from the germline V gene are SNHLY and FYNNEI. V shed 6 bases, J shed 6 bases, and the junction held 5 bases outside the gene matches. CDR3 amino acids: CASSRGLASEQYF. Here the CDR3 DNA reads TGTGCCAGCAGCCGGGGACTAGCGAGCGAGCAGTACTTC.

This clonotype was detected ten times or more. The chain carries TRBV7-8 and TRBJ2-5; TRBD1 agrees at 7 bases. Germline CDR1 is SGHVS and CDR2 is FQNEAQ. V was pared by 1 base and J by 7 bases, with 9 bases of the junction left unmatched. The CDR3 spans 15 residues. This CDR3 reads CASSLEGQLAGTQYF. The CDR3 DNA follows: TGTGCCAGCAGCTTAGAGGGACAGTTAGCCGGGACCCAGTACTTC.

The chain is built from TRBV12-3 or TRBV12-4 and TRBJ1-1; tentatively, D is TRBD1 (5 bases). Trimming removed 3 bases from V and 9 bases from J, with 11 bases in between. The CDR3 has 12 amino acids. The chain's CDR3 is CASSFRTTKAFF. In nucleotides, the CDR3 is TGTGCCAGCAGTTTTAGGACAACGAAAGCTTTCTTT.

With respect to this clonotype: Mismatch with germline at one junction end may stem from a read error. V gene TRBV2 combines with J gene TRBJ2-5, with 7 nucleotides matching TRBD2. Germline V gene sequence: CDR1 SNHLY, CDR2 FYNNEI. The CDR3 covers 14 residues. CDR3 bases: TGTGCCAGCACTCCCGGGGGGTCGGTGGAGACTCAGTACTTC. Amino acid sequence: CASTPGGSVETQYF.

CDR3 sequence reads: CASSYRGHEAFF. The CDR3 nucleotides read TGTGCCAGCAGTTACAGGGGCCATGAAGCTTTCTTT. V gene TRBV6-1 combines with J gene TRBJ1-1, with TRBD1 identical over 7 bases. The CDR3 has 12 amino acids. The germline V gene has CDR1 MNHNS and CDR2 SASEGT. Trimming removed 5 bases from V and 7 bases from J; junction bases left unmatched: 4.

This clonotype has ten or more counts. A read error may account for a junction end that differs from germline. The gene calls are TRBV7-9 and TRBJ2-5, with TRBD1 as a possible D gene (5 bases). The CDR3 length is 11 residues. The germline gives CDR1 SEHNR, CDR2 FQNEAQ (reference sequence). The CDR3 nucleotides read TGTGCCAGCAGCTTAGCTCCAGGGCTGGTCTTC. Translating gives CASSLAPGLVF.

V and J are TRBV29-1 and TRBJ2-3; D is undetermined. Germline values: CDR1 SQVTM, CDR2 ANQGSEA. The V gene lost 5 bases and the J gene lost 3 bases, with 9 bases spanning the gap. CDR3 size: 12 residues. This CDR3 is CSVLWETDTQYF. CDR3 DNA: TGCAGCGTTTTGTGGGAAACAGATACGCAGTATTTT.

This chain joins TRBV9 and TRBJ2-6; maybe TRBD2 (5 bases). The germline V gene has CDR1 SGDLS and CDR2 YYNGEE. V was clipped by 5 bases and J by 0 bases, with 21 bases between them. There are 19 residues in the CDR3. The CDR3 DNA follows: TGTGCCAGCAGTCCCAGGTGGGCGGGTCTAAGCTCTGGGGCCAACGTCCTGACTTTC. It yields the protein CASSPRWAGLSSGANVLTF.

V gene TRBV24-1 combines with J gene TRBJ2-2, with unresolved D. From germline, CDR1 is KGHDR and CDR2 SFDVKD. The CDR3 has 13 residues. V dropped 9 bases and J dropped 4 bases, with 11 bases sitting between them. CDR3 in DNA: TGTGCCACCTCCGGGCAGTTCACCGGGGAGCTGTTTTTT. This gives the protein CATSGQFTGELFF.

This clonotype was detected only a few times. The chain joins TRBV29-1 to TRBJ2-7; TRBD2 matches at 8 bases. Germline V lookup: CDR1 SQVTM, CDR2 ANQGSEA. The V gene end was trimmed by 2 bases and the J gene end by 1 base; junction bases not matched to a gene: 7. CDR3 length equals 15 residues. CDR3 coding DNA: TGCAGCGTTGAACTTGTCCGGGAGGGATCCTACGAGCAGTACTTC. This codes for CSVELVREGSYEQYF.

The chain links TRBV5-1 to TRBJ2-7; D is perhaps TRBD1 (6 bases). CDR3 length equals 15 residues. Deletions cut 7 bases from V and 5 bases from J, with 22 bases between. Germline lookup yields CDR1 SGHRS and CDR2 YFSETQ. The CDR3 DNA sequence: TGCGCCAGCTCTAGACAGGACCCGACAACTAACGAGCAGTACTTC. Residues: CASSRQDPTTNEQYF.

This clonotype was detected only a few times. The chain links TRBV10-2 to TRBJ1-2; D gene unclear. The CDR3 is 18 residues long. V was cut by 6 bases and J by 6 bases, with 29 bases left in between. CDR1 is WSHSY and CDR2 is SAAADI in the germline V gene. In DNA form, the CDR3 reads TGCGCCAGCAGCCAGACCCCCGACGGTAACGGGGAGGGTCATGGCTACACCTTC. Translating it yields CASSQTPDGNGEGHGYTF.

The rearrangement joins TRBV24-1 to TRBJ1-1; D gene uncertain. Germline-derived CDR1 and CDR2 are KGHDR and SFDVKD. This CDR3 contains 15 residues. Trimming shortened V by 2 bases and J by 1 base, and 10 bases separated the two germline ends. The CDR3, as DNA: TGTGCCACCAGTGATTCGACCCGCCCGAACACTGAAGCTTTCTTT. Its translation is CATSDSTRPNTEAFF.

This rearrangement joins TRBV7-2 to TRBJ1-4; 9 bases agree with TRBD1. This CDR3 comprises 16 residues. With V trimmed by 4 bases and J by 3 bases, 6 bases remained unmatched. Looked up from germline, CDR1 is SGHTA and CDR2 is FQGNSA. CDR3: CASSSDRGRSNEKLFF. As DNA, the CDR3 is TGTGCCAGCAGCTCGGACAGGGGACGGTCTAATGAAAAACTGTTTTTT.